The clone carrying this T cell receptor (beta chain) was seen only once. What it recognizes is unknown. The entry originates in a study of post-analysis software for immune sequencing data. Study-wide context: The patients showed relapsing-remitting, secondary progressive and progressive-relapsing multiple sclerosis courses.

Study observations and caveats: Those with multiple sclerosis, the patient group, showed significantly lower normalized Chao1 diversity than controls. Strong co-clustering by F measure linked samples that shared a preparation batch. Five or six TRBV segments were significantly more frequent in patients than in controls. TRBV5-6, TRBV5-1 and TRBV20-1 were among these segments.

Germline-derived CDR1 and CDR2 are SGHDN and FVKESK. The CDR3 extends over 13 amino acids. V was clipped by 5 bases and J by 2 bases, with 7 bases between them. Unique molecular identifiers were present in the TCR beta cDNA libraries. Using its own MiXCR run on the PCR reads, TCRdb lists one record per CDR3 protein. Of a few hundred thousand distinct CDR3 sequences in the sample, about 40% are singletons; the top ten hold around 5.2%. Material for sequencing was blood. The rearrangement links TRBV14 to TRBJ2-1; D is unresolved. This TCR derives from a girl between 10 and 17 years old with multiple sclerosis. The CDR3 DNA is TGTGCCAGCAGCAGTAGCACCTACAATGAGCAGTTCTTC. Protein sequence: CASSSSTYNEQFF.